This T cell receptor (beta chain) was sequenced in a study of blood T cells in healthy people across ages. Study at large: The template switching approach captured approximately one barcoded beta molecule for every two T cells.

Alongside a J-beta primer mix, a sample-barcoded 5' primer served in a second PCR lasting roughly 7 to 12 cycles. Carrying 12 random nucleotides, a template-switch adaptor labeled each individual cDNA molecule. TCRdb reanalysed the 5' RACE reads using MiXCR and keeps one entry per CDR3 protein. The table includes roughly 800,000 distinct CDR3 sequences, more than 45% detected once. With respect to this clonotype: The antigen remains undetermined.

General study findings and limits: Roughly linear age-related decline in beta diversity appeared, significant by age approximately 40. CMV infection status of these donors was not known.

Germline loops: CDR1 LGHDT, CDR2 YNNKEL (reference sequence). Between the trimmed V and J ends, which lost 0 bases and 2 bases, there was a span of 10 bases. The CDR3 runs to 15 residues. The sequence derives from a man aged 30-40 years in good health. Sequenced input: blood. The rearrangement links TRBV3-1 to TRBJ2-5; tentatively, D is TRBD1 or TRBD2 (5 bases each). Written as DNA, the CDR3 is TGTGCCAGCAGCCAAGATTGGGGACCACAAGAGACCCAGTACTTC. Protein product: CASSQDWGPQETQYF.